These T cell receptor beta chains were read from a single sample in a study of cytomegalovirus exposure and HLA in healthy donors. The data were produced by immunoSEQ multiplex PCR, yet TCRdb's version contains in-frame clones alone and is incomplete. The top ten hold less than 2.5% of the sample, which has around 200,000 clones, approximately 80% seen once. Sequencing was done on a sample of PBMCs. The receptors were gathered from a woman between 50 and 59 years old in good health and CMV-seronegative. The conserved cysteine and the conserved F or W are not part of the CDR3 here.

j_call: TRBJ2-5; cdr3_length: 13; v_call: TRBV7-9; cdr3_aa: SSSRTPSGAETQY
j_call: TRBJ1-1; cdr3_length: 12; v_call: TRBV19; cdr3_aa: ASRTDRENTEAF
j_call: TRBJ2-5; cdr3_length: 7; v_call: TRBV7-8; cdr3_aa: ATGETQY
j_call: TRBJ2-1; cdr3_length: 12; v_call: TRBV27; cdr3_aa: ASKTGLLYNEQF
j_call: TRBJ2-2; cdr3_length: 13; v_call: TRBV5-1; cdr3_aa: ASRSGGPSTGELF
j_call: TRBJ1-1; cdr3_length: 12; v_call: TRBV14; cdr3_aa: ASSHRQPLTEAF
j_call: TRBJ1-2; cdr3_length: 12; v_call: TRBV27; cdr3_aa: ASSAVDSNYGYT
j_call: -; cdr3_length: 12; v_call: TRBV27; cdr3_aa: ASSFSYPNYEQY
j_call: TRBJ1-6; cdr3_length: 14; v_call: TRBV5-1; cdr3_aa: ASSLDFQERYSPLH
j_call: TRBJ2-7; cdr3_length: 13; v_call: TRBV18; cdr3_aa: ASSLGTGGVDEQY
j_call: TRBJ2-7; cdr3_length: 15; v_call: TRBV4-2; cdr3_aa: ASSQDGAGVSSYEQY
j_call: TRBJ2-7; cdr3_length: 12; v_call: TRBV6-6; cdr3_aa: ASSSRGGSYEQY
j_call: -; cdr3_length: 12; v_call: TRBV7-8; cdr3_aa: ASSLAAKNYEQY
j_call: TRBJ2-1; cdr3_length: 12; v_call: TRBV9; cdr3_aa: ASSAGVEDNEQF
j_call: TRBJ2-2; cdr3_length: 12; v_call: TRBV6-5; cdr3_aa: ASRATGGRGELF
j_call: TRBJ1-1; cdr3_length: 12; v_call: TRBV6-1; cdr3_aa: ASCLGASNTEAF
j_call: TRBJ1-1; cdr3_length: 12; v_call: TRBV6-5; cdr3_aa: ASRASGGEGEAF
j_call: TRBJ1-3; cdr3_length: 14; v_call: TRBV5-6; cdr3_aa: ASSLGLLSSGNTIY
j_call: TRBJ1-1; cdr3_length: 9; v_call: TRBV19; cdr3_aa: ASYGDTEAF
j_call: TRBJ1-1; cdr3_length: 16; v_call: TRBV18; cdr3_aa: ASSPKNSGTVSNTEAF
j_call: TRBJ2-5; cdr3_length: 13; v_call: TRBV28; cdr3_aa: ASSPGLAGSETQY
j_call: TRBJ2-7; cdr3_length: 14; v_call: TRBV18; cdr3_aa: ASSLKIGDSSYEQY
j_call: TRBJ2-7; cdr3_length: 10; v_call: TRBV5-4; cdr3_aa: ASSSSSYEQY
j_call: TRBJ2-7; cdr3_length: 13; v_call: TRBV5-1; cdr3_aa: ASSVRQGFSYEQY
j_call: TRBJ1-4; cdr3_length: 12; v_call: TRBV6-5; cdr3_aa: ASSPRGVDEKLF